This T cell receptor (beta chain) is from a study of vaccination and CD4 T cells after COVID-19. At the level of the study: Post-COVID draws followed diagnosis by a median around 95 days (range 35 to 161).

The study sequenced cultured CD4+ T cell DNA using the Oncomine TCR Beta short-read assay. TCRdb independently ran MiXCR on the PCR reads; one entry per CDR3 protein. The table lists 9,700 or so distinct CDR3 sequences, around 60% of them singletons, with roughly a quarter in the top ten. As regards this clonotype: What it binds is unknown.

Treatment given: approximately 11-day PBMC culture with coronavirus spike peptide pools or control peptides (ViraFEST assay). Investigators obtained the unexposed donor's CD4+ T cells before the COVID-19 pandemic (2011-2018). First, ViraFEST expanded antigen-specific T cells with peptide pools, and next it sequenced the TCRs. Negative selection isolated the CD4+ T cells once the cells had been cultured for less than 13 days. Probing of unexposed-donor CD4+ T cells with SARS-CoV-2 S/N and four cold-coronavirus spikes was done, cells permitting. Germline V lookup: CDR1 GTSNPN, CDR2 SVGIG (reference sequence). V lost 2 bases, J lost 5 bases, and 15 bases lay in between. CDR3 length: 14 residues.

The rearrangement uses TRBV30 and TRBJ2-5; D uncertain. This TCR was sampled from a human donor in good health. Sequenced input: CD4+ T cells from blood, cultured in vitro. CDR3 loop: CAWSSTRMGETQYF. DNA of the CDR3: TGTGCCTGGAGTTCGACACGGATGGGGGAGACCCAGTACTTC.